This T cell receptor (beta chain) came from a study of blood T cell repertoires in COVID-19. Turning to the study itself: Donors in the United States, Italy and Spain gave samples during acute or convalescent COVID-19.

Per the original methods: Cell counts per sample came from amplifying reference gene primers. Sequenced by immunoSEQ multiplex PCR; TCRdb stores in-frame clones only, minus some. V and J calls and clone size are those listed in that table; D and trimming were worked out from the DNA. Among roughly 200,000 clones listed, roughly 80% were seen once. The trim removed 0 bases at V and 7 bases at J, leaving 9 bases unmatched. Germline-derived CDR1 and CDR2 are LNHNV and YYDKDF (reference sequence). The CDR3 consists of 16 residues. The J gene is TRBJ2-1, the V gene TRBV15; 7 bases are a match to TRBD1. Sequencing used peripheral blood. The sequence derives from a man aged 55 to 69 with acute or convalescent COVID-19. This chain's CDR3 is CATSREGWETGNEQFF. The CDR3 DNA sequence: TGTGCCACCAGCAGAGAGGGGTGGGAGACAGGGAATGAGCAGTTCTTC. The whole variable domain, remainder taken from reference TRBV15 and TRBJ2-1, is DAMVIQNPRYQVTQFGKPVTLSCSQTLNHNVMYWYQQKSSQAPKLLFHYYDKDFNNEADTPDNFQSRRPNTSFCFLDIRSPGLGDTAMYLCATSREGWETGNEQFFGPGTRLTVL.